Each of the 17 T cell receptor beta chains below was sequenced from the same sample in a study of PD-1 blockade in classical Hodgkin lymphoma. The repertoire was sequenced with immunoSEQ multiplex PCR; TCRdb's copy has only in-frame clones and lacks some. In the table there are 50,000 to 75,000 clones, 88% of which are singletons. Relapse after autologous stem cell transplantation occurred in every patient, and brentuximab vedotin exposure varied. This sample comprised peripheral blood mononuclear cells (PBMCs), obtained before the second cycle of nivolumab. These receptors were taken from a human donor with classical Hodgkin lymphoma.

This chain connects TRBV5-1 to TRBJ1-2, with TRBD1 matching 8 bases. Germline values: CDR1 SGHRS, CDR2 YFSETQ. Trimming removed 3 bases from V and 4 bases from J; junction bases left unmatched: 5. There are 14 residues in the CDR3. The CDR3 loop reads CASSSEQGGYGYTF. The CDR3 coding sequence is TGCGCCAGCAGCTCGGAACAGGGGGGCTATGGCTACACCTTC.

V is TRBV5-1 and J is TRBJ2-1; D may be TRBD1 (6 bases). The germline V and J ends were trimmed by 0 bases and 3 bases, with 10 bases remaining between them. There are 15 residues in the CDR3. Germline assignment: CDR1 SGHRS and CDR2 YFSETQ. The CDR3 sequence is CASSLAPDSYNEQFF. In DNA, the CDR3 is TGCGCCAGCAGCTTGGCCCCGGACAGCTACAATGAGCAGTTCTTC.

This clone was recorded once. The chain joins TRBV5-1 to TRBJ1-4; D is perhaps TRBD1 (5 bases). V was trimmed by 5 bases and J by 0 bases, leaving 11 bases between them. Per germline, CDR1 SGHRS and CDR2 YFSETQ. This CDR3 has 15 residues. CDR3 nucleotide sequence: TGCGCCAGCAGTCTTCGCAGGGCAACTAATGAAAAACTGTTTTTT. Its translation: CASSLRRATNEKLFF.

This chain uses TRBV5-1 with TRBJ2-3, with D unclear. Deletions cut 1 base from V and 5 bases from J, with 11 bases between. The CDR3 consists of 14 residues. The germline CDR1 and CDR2 sequences are SGHRS and YFSETQ. The CDR3 DNA sequence: TGCGCCAGCAGCTTGTTGGGAACGGGAGATACGCAGTATTTT. Translation: CASSLLGTGDTQYF.

This clone was recorded a few times. The V gene is TRBV5-1, the J gene TRBJ1-1; TRBD1 matches at 7 bases. Germline V lookup: CDR1 SGHRS, CDR2 YFSETQ. The CDR3 consists of 13 residues. V gave up 4 bases and J gave up 7 bases; unmatched junction bases: 7. The CDR3: CASSHPGGGEAFF. The CDR3 DNA reads TGCGCCAGCAGCCACCCAGGGGGGGGTGAAGCTTTCTTT.

The genes are TRBV30 and TRBJ1-1; D not resolved. Trimming stripped 3 bases from V and 6 bases from J, with 20 bases between. Germline V lookup: CDR1 GTSNPN, CDR2 SVGIG (reference sequence). CDR3 length: 15 residues. The CDR3 is CAWRTIESKRAEAFF. CDR3 bases: TGTGCCTGGAGGACGATTGAATCAAAGAGGGCTGAAGCTTTCTTT. Together with reference TRBV30 and TRBJ1-1, the CDR3 gives the full variable domain: SQTIHQWPATLVQPVGSPLSLECTVEGTSNPNLYWYRQAAGRGLQLLFYSVGIGQISSEVPQNLSASRPQDRQFILSSKKLLLSDSGFYLCAWRTIESKRAEAFFGQGTRLTVV.

The chain recombines TRBV11-2 with TRBJ2-1; 8 nucleotides align to TRBD2. The germline gives CDR1 SGHAT, CDR2 FQNNGV. With 1 base clipped from V and 5 bases from J, the junction kept 10 bases outside the gene matches. The CDR3 sequence is 17 residues long. Here the CDR3 reads CASSLVPPGTSNNEQFF. As DNA, the CDR3 is TGTGCCAGCAGCTTAGTCCCCCCCGGGACTAGTAACAATGAGCAGTTCTTC.

The chain employs TRBV25-1 and TRBJ2-7, with a tentative D call TRBD2 (5 bases). V shed 1 base and J shed 1 base, with 11 bases lying between them. Per the germline V gene, CDR1 is MGHDK and CDR2 is SYGVNS. The CDR3 spans 15 residues. The CDR3 reads CASSESGGGSYEQYF. Written as DNA, the CDR3 is TGTGCCAGCAGTGAATCTGGAGGAGGATCCTACGAGCAGTACTTC.

This rearrangement joins TRBV6-1 to TRBJ2-7; 13 bases match TRBD2. Per germline, CDR1 MNHNS and CDR2 SASEGT. The V segment lost 9 bases and the J segment 5 bases; nucleotides outside the gene matches: 7. CDR3 length: 14 amino acids. The CDR3 nucleotides are TGTGCCAGTCGACTAGCGGGGGGCCACGACGAGCAGTACTTC. It codes for CASRLAGGHDEQYF.

The chain's CDR3 is CASSIGTGGNQPQHF. CDR3 bases: TGTGCCAGTAGTATAGGGACAGGCGGCAATCAGCCCCAGCATTTT. The rearrangement links TRBV19 to TRBJ1-5, with TRBD1 matching over 7 bases. V shed 1 base, J shed 2 bases, and the junction held 2 bases outside the gene matches. CDR1 LNHDA and CDR2 SQIVND come from the germline V gene (reference sequence). The CDR3 length is 15 residues.

This clone has a single count. The chain has TRBV7-8 and TRBJ1-1; D gene uncertain. The germline V and J ends were trimmed by 5 bases and 5 bases, with 15 bases remaining between them. Germline-derived CDR1 and CDR2 are SGHVS and FQNEAQ. The CDR3 spans 14 residues. The CDR3 DNA follows: TGTGCCAGCAGCCTCCTAGTGGGAGGTACTGAAGCTTTCTTT. This sequence encodes CASSLLVGGTEAFF. Full variable domain (outside the CDR3, taken from reference TRBV7-8 and TRBJ1-1): GAGVSQSPRYKVAKRGQDVALRCDPISGHVSLFWYQQALGQGPEFLTYFQNEAQLDKSGLPSDRFFAERPEGSVSTLKIQRTQQEDSAVYLCASSLLVGGTEAFFGQGTRLTVV.

This chain joins TRBV28 and TRBJ1-1; D is possibly TRBD1 (6 bases). CDR1 is MDHEN, CDR2 SYDVKM, per germline. V lost 3 bases and J lost 0, with 11 bases in between. CDR3 length: 15 residues. As DNA, the CDR3 is TGTGCCAGCAGTTTGACCGACAGGTTGAACACTGAAGCTTTCTTT. It specifies CASSLTDRLNTEAFF.

The chain is built from TRBV5-1 and TRBJ2-3; maybe TRBD2 (5 bases). This CDR3 contains 13 residues. Between the trimmed V and J ends, which lost 4 bases and 0 bases, there was a span of 6 bases. CDR1 and CDR2 (germline): SGHRS, YFSETQ. CDR3 residues: CASSEGSTDTQYF. CDR3 in DNA: TGCGCCAGCAGCGAGGGAAGCACAGATACGCAGTATTTT.

The rearrangement joins TRBV19 to TRBJ1-4; 8 bases match TRBD1. CDR3 length: 16 amino acids. Germline V gene data show CDR1 as LNHDA and CDR2 as SQIVND (reference sequence). J was trimmed by 7 bases and V by 1 base; bases with no gene match: 8. The CDR3 nucleotides read TGTGCCAGTAGTATAGGTCCCCTACAGGGGGGTGAAAAACTGTTTTTT. The encoded protein is CASSIGPLQGGEKLFF.

The J gene is TRBJ2-7, the V gene TRBV5-1, with D perhaps being TRBD1 or TRBD2 (5 bases each). The germline V and J ends were trimmed by 4 bases and 2 bases, with 16 bases remaining between them. CDR1 is SGHRS, CDR2 YFSETQ, per germline. This CDR3 region has 15 residues. The CDR3 here is CASSPVPGPTYEQYF. Written as DNA, the CDR3 is TGCGCCAGCAGCCCGGTGCCGGGACCAACCTACGAGCAGTACTTC.

This chain joins TRBV25-1 and TRBJ2-3, with D hard to call. The CDR3 has 13 residues. Trimming pared 5 bases from V and 2 bases from J, leaving 8 bases between. Looked up from germline, CDR1 is MGHDK and CDR2 is SYGVNS. The CDR3, as DNA: TGTGCCAGCAGTTATCTCGCCACAGATACGCAGTATTTT. This gives the protein CASSYLATDTQYF.

V is TRBV2 and J is TRBJ2-1; D is unresolved. The CDR3 covers 18 residues. Trimming left V 7 bases short and J 7 bases short, with 29 bases between. Germline V CDR1 and CDR2: SNHLY, FYNNEI. The CDR3 sequence is CASTNTGIGGRRDNEQFF. Here the CDR3 DNA reads TGTGCCAGCACCAACACTGGAATTGGCGGTCGACGAGATAATGAGCAGTTCTTC.